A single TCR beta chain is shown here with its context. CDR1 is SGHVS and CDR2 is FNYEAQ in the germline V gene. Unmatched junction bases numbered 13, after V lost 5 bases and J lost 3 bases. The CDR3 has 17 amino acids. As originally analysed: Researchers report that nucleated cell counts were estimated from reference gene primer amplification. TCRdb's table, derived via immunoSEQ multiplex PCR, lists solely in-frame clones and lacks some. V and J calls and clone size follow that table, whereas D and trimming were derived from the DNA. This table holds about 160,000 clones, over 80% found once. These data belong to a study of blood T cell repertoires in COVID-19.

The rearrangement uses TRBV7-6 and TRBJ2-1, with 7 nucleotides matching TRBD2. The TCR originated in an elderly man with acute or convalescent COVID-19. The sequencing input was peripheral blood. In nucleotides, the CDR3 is TGTGCCAGCAGCCCAGAACCCCGACTAGCCTTCTACAATGAGCAGTTCTTC. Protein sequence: CASSPEPRLAFYNEQFF.